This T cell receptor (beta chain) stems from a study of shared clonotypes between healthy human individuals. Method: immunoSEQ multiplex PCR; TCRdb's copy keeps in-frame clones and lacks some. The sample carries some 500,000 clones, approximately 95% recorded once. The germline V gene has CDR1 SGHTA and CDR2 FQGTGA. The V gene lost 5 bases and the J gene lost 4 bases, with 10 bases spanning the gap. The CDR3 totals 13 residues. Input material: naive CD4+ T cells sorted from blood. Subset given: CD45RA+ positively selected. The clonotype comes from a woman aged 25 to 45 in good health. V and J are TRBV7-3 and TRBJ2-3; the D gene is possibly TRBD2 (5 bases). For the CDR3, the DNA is TGTGCCAGCAGCCTTAGAGGGCCAGATACGCAGTATTTT. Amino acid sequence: CASSLRGPDTQYF.